This T cell receptor beta chain was sequenced during a study of T-cell memory formation after mild COVID-19. TCRdb fed the 5' RACE reads into MiXCR, producing one record per CDR3 protein. This table holds 450,000 or so distinct CDR3 sequences, roughly 25% found once. Germline CDR1 reads SGHTA; CDR2 reads FQGNSA. The CDR3 is 15 residues long. With 4 bases clipped from V and 11 bases from J, the junction kept 17 bases outside the gene matches. This TCR was recovered from an adult woman who had mild COVID-19 (a few samples of this study predate the infection). Cell type and time point are not known. Sequenced: PBMCs or a T cell subset sorted from them (not recorded which). This chain connects TRBV7-2 to TRBJ2-7; 7 bases agree with TRBD2. The CDR3 DNA reads as TGTGCCAGCAGCTCCTCCACCGGGACTACGACGAGGGAGTACTTC. Its protein is CASSSSTGTTTREYF.